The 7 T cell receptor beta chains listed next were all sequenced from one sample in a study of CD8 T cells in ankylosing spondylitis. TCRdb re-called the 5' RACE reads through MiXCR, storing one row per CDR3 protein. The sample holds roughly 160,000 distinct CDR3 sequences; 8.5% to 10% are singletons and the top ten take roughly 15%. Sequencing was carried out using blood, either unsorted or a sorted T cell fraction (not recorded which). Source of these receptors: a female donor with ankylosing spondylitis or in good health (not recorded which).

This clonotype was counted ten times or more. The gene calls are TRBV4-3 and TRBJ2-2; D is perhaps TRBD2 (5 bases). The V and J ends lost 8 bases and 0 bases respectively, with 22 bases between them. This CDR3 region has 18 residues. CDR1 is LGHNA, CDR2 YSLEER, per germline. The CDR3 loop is CASALGIGIGANTGELFF. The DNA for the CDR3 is TGCGCCAGCGCTCTGGGGATCGGGATCGGGGCGAACACCGGGGAGCTGTTTTTT.

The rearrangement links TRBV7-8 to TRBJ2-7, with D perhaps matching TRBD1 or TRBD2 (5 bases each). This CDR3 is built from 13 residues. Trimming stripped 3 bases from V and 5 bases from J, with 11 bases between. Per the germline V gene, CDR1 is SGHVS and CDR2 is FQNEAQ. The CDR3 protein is CASSLGRGHEQYF. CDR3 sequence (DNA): TGTGCCAGCAGCTTGGGACGGGGACACGAGCAGTACTTC.

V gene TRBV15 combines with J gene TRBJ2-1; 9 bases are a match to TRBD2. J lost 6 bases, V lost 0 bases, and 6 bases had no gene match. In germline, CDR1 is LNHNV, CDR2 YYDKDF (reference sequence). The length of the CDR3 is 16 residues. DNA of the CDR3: TGTGCCACCAGCAGAGATAGGGCGGGAGGGTTCAATGAGCAGTTCTTC. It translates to CATSRDRAGGFNEQFF.

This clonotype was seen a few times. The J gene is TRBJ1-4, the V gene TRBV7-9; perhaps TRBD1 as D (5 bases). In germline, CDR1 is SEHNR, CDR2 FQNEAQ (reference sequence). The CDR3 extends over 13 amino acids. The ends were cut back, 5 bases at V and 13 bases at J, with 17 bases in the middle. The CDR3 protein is CASSPLPGIGLFF. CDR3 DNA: TGTGCCAGCAGCCCGCTCCCAGGGATAGGACTGTTTTTT.

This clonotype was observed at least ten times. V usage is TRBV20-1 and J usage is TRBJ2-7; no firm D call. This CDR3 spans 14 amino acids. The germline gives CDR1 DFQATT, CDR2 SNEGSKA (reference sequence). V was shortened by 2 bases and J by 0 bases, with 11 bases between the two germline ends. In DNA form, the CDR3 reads TGCAGTGCTAGATCAGGCCACTTCTCCTACGAGCAGTACTTC. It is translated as CSARSGHFSYEQYF.

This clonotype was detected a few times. CDR3 protein: CASSVASTSGVTDTQYF. The CDR3 DNA follows: TGTGCCAGCAGCGTAGCATCGACTAGTGGGGTCACAGATACGCAGTATTTT. The rearrangement links TRBV9 to TRBJ2-3, with D maybe TRBD2 (6 bases). With 0 bases removed from V and 2 bases from J, the gap between germline ends came to 16 bases. The CDR3 spans 17 residues. The germline gives CDR1 SGDLS, CDR2 YYNGEE. Together with reference TRBV9 and TRBJ2-3, the CDR3 gives the full variable domain: DSGVTQTPKHLITATGQRVTLRCSPRSGDLSVYWYQQSLDQGLQFLIQYYNGEERAKGNILERFSAQQFPDLHSELNLSSLELGDSALYFCASSVASTSGVTDTQYFGPGTRLTVL.

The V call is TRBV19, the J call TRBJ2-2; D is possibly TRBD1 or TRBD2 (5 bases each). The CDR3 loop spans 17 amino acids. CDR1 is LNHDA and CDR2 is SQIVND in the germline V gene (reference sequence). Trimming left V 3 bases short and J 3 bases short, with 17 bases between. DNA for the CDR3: TGTGCCAGTAGTATGAGGGTGGACCAGGGTTACACCGGGGAGCTGTTTTTT. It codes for CASSMRVDQGYTGELFF.